Following are 20 T cell receptor beta chains from one sample sequenced in a study of T cells in Graves' hyperthyroidism and ophthalmopathy. RNA transcripts provided the source from which TCR beta CDR3 regions were amplified. During a first-round RT-PCR of the TCR CDR3, the HTBI primer set was used. TCRdb fed the multiplex PCR reads into MiXCR, producing one record per CDR3 protein. In the table there are about 300,000 distinct CDR3 sequences, 25% to 30% of which are singletons. The sequenced sample was blood. These receptors were taken from a man aged 35 to 55 with Graves' hyperthyroidism that later progressed to Graves' ophthalmopathy.

This clonotype was detected ten times or more. The chain recombines TRBV12-3 or TRBV12-4 with TRBJ2-7, with D perhaps TRBD2 (6 bases). This CDR3 region has 16 residues. Trimming took 3 bases from V and 0 from J, leaving 15 bases between them. CDR3 coding DNA: TGTGCCAGCAGTTTGCTGGGGGGACCTTCCTCCTACGAGCAGTACTTC. Protein product: CASSLLGGPSSYEQYF.

At least ten counts were recorded for this clonotype. The J gene is TRBJ1-5, the V gene TRBV19, with 8 bases fitting TRBD1. CDR1 and CDR2 from the germline V gene are LNHDA and SQIVND (reference sequence). The CDR3 is made up of 15 amino acids. The V and J ends lost 6 bases and 3 bases, in that order; junction bases with no gene match: 7. The CDR3 DNA reads TGTGCCAGTAGCAAGACAGGGGTTAACAATCAGCCCCAGCATTTT. The encoded protein is CASSKTGVNNQPQHF.

This clonotype was found many times. V and J are TRBV2 and TRBJ2-7; a possible D gene is TRBD1 (5 bases). The ends were cut back, 5 bases at V and 3 bases at J, with 17 bases in the middle. This CDR3 comprises 15 residues. Germline V gene data show CDR1 as SNHLY and CDR2 as FYNNEI. DNA for the CDR3: TGTGCCAGCAGTCCCGACAGACAGATACTCTACGAGCAGTACTTC. It translates to CASSPDRQILYEQYF.

The rearrangement joins TRBV10-2 to TRBJ1-1, with TRBD1 as a possible D gene (5 bases). The CDR3 extends over 15 amino acids. Trimming stripped 4 bases from V and 1 base from J, with 13 bases between. The germline V gene has CDR1 WSHSY and CDR2 SAAADI. The CDR3 reads CASSGGYSQNTEAFF. CDR3 nucleotide sequence: TGCGCCAGCAGTGGGGGCTACAGCCAGAACACTGAAGCTTTCTTT.

This clonotype was picked up a small number of times. This rearrangement joins TRBV12-3 or TRBV12-4 to TRBJ1-2; D perhaps matches TRBD1 (6 bases). V was pared by 7 bases and J by 4 bases, with 13 bases between. The CDR3 sequence is 13 residues long. The CDR3 region is CASTWTDLYGYTF. CDR3 bases: TGTGCCAGCACTTGGACAGACCTCTATGGCTACACCTTC.

Many counts were recorded for this clonotype. The V gene is TRBV10-3, the J gene TRBJ1-5; D gene uncertain. The CDR3 length is 13 residues. Germline assignment: CDR1 ENHRY and CDR2 SYGVKD. V was clipped by 2 bases and J by 5 bases, with 7 bases between them. CDR3 DNA sequence: TGTGCCATCAGTGAGGTTGAACATCAGCCCCAGCATTTT. Translation: CAISEVEHQPQHF.

This clonotype was observed at least ten times. The V call is TRBV28, the J call TRBJ2-7, with TRBD2 matching 10 bases. V lost 7 bases to trimming and J lost 3 bases; unmatched junction nucleotides: 9. Looked up from germline, CDR1 is MDHEN and CDR2 is SYDVKM. The CDR3 is made up of 15 amino acids. CDR3 sequence (DNA): TGTGCCAGCAATCCCCCAGCGGGAGGGATCTACGAGCAGTACTTC. Translating it yields CASNPPAGGIYEQYF.

Ten or more counts support this clonotype. The chain joins TRBV18 to TRBJ2-5; D gene unclear. CDR3 length equals 13 residues. Germline lookup yields CDR1 KGHSH and CDR2 LQKENI. The V and J ends lost 3 bases and 2 bases respectively, with 7 bases between them. CDR3 protein: CASSPGEQETQYF. The DNA of the CDR3 is TGTGCCAGCTCACCCGGTGAACAAGAGACCCAGTACTTC.

The chain couples TRBV6-5 to TRBJ2-7; possible D gene TRBD1, 6 bases. V dropped 2 bases and J dropped 3 bases, with 17 bases sitting between them. The CDR3 consists of 16 residues. CDR1 is MNHEY, CDR2 SVGAGI, per germline. The CDR3 coding sequence is TGTGCCAGCAGTTACGGATTCGGGACACCAGGCTACGAGCAGTACTTC. As protein: CASSYGFGTPGYEQYF.

This chain links TRBV20-1 with TRBJ2-4, with 12 bases aligning to TRBD2. The CDR3 loop spans 16 amino acids. With V trimmed by 1 base and J by 6 bases, 7 bases remained unmatched. The V gene's germline CDR1 is DFQATT and CDR2 SNEGSKA (reference sequence). In nucleotides, the CDR3 is TGCAGTGCTAGAGTTGGAACTAGCGGGGGGAGAAACATTCAGTACTTC. This gives the protein CSARVGTSGGRNIQYF.

Ten or more counts support this clonotype. The chain uses TRBV20-1 and TRBJ1-6; 9 bases fit TRBD1. Germline V gene data show CDR1 as DFQATT and CDR2 as SNEGSKA (reference sequence). Losses at the gene ends were 4 bases for V and 7 bases for J; bases not matched to a gene: 2. The length of the CDR3 is 13 residues. The CDR3 spells CSAIGQGNSPLHF. The CDR3 nucleotides read TGCAGTGCTATCGGACAGGGGAATTCACCCCTCCACTTT.

This clonotype has just a few counts. The chain carries TRBV5-1 and TRBJ2-7, with 11 bases lining up with TRBD2. The CDR3 has 15 residues. Looked up from germline, CDR1 is SGHRS and CDR2 is YFSETQ. With 4 bases clipped from V and 5 bases from J, the junction kept 8 bases outside the gene matches. In nucleotides, the CDR3 is TGCGCCAGCAGCCAAGTACTAGCGGGAGATAACGAGCAGTACTTC. This codes for CASSQVLAGDNEQYF.

This clonotype was found many times. The chain carries TRBV20-1 and TRBJ2-5; TRBD2 matches at 7 bases. Germline V gene lookup returns CDR1 DFQATT and CDR2 SNEGSKA (reference sequence). The CDR3 has 15 amino acids. The V gene end was trimmed by 6 bases and the J gene end by 2 bases; junction bases not matched to a gene: 12. CDR3: CSAWGGSVSQETQYF. The CDR3 DNA reads as TGCAGTGCCTGGGGAGGGTCAGTGTCTCAAGAGACCCAGTACTTC.

This clonotype was seen many times. The gene calls are TRBV4-1 and TRBJ2-6; D gene ambiguous. There are 15 residues in the CDR3. The germline gives CDR1 MGHRA, CDR2 YSYEKL. V was cut by 4 bases and J by 2 bases, with 9 bases left in between. The CDR3, as DNA: TGCGCCAGCAGCCTTGAGTTAACTGGGGCCAACGTCCTGACTTTC. It is translated as CASSLELTGANVLTF.

This clonotype was counted ten times or more. This chain links TRBV6-1 with TRBJ2-7; the match to TRBD2 covers 7 bases. The CDR3 totals 13 residues. The V segment lost 5 bases and the J segment 5 bases; nucleotides outside the gene matches: 6. Germline V gene sequence: CDR1 MNHNS, CDR2 SASEGT. CDR3 bases: TGTGCCAGCAGTAGAGGGACTACCCACGAGCAGTACTTC. Translated, it gives CASSRGTTHEQYF.

Ten or more counts support this clonotype. The DNA for the CDR3 is TGTGCCAGCAGTGACCTTGGGGACAGCAAAGAGACCCAGTACTTC. It specifies CASSDLGDSKETQYF. The V call is TRBV25-1, the J call TRBJ2-5; 7 bases are shared with TRBD1. From germline, CDR1 is MGHDK and CDR2 SYGVNS. The CDR3 loop spans 15 amino acids. J gave up 3 bases and V 3 bases, and 7 bases lay outside the gene matches.

The chain links TRBV28 to TRBJ1-2; no firm D call. Germline values: CDR1 MDHEN, CDR2 SYDVKM. Trimming took 6 bases from V and 5 from J, leaving 16 bases between them. This CDR3 spans 14 amino acids. CDR3 residues: CASSARRGKYGYTF. The CDR3 DNA is TGTGCCAGCAGCGCCAGACGGGGAAAGTATGGCTACACCTTC.

This clonotype was seen many times. The chain joins TRBV25-1 to TRBJ1-5, with 8 bases aligning to TRBD1. CDR1 MGHDK and CDR2 SYGVNS come from the germline V gene. V was pared by 6 bases and J by 1 base, with 23 bases of the junction left unmatched. The CDR3 spans 21 residues. DNA of the CDR3: TGTGCCAGCAGACCCACCCTCACGACAGGGGCAGGAGATTGGAGCAATCAGCCCCAGCATTTT. This codes for CASRPTLTTGAGDWSNQPQHF.

The table lists this clonotype with many counts. The chain employs TRBV11-2 and TRBJ1-5; maybe TRBD1 (5 bases). Trimming stripped 2 bases from V and 15 bases from J, with 14 bases between. Germline CDR1 SGHAT, CDR2 FQNNGV. This CDR3 region has 12 residues. Here the CDR3 reads CASSLHMGRLHF. The CDR3 DNA reads as TGTGCCAGCAGCTTACATATGGGGCGGCTGCATTTT.

This clonotype was counted at least ten times. This chain connects TRBV18 to TRBJ2-5; D remains ambiguous. The CDR3 is 14 residues long. The germline CDR1 and CDR2 sequences are KGHSH and LQKENI. V lost 0 bases and J 4 bases, leaving 9 bases between the germline ends. The DNA for the CDR3 is TGTGCCAGCTCACCACCGTCGACCGGAGAGACCCAGTACTTC. This sequence encodes CASSPPSTGETQYF. The full variable domain, with the rest looked up from reference TRBV18 and TRBJ2-5, is NAGVMQNPRHLVRRRGQEARLRCSPMKGHSHVYWYRQLPEEGLKFMVYLQKENIIDESGMPKERFSAEFPKEGPSILRIQQVVRGDSAAYFCASSPPSTGETQYFGPGTRLLVL.